This is a list of T cell receptor beta chains from one sample in a study of cytomegalovirus exposure and HLA in healthy donors. Some clones are missing from TCRdb's copy, which holds only in-frame ones; the method was immunoSEQ multiplex PCR. The data contain 100,000 to 150,000 clones, around four fifths of them seen just once; the ten biggest clones take up roughly 7%. Sequences were obtained from PBMCs. These TCRs come from a male donor in good health and CMV-seronegative. Each CDR3 is given with its conserved first and last residue. Fields, in order: V gene, J gene, CDR3 protein.

V: TRBV7-2; J: TRBJ2-3; CDR3: CASSLASGGPRDTQYF
V: TRBV10-1; J: TRBJ1-4; CDR3: CASRGTGLPSHWATNEKLFF
V: TRBV7-2; J: TRBJ2-7; CDR3: CASSLYLGEQYF
V: TRBV7-2; J: TRBJ2-3; CDR3: CASSLKGRGRGTDTQYF
V: TRBV28; J: TRBJ2-3; CDR3: CASSFKWGGEPYSDTQYF
V: TRBV5-6; J: TRBJ1-6; CDR3: CASSSVPGPYNSPLHF
V: TRBV2; J: TRBJ2-1; CDR3: CASNGQGASNEQFF
V: TRBV5-4; J: -; CDR3: CASSDWGGEDEQYF
V: TRBV5-1; J: TRBJ1-1; CDR3: CASSPADRRNTEAFF
V: TRBV7-9; J: TRBJ1-2; CDR3: CSSSLSDRGLYGYTF
V: TRBV19; J: TRBJ2-5; CDR3: CASSTQGSQTQYF
V: TRBV7-9; J: TRBJ2-3; CDR3: CASSLGSRVNTQYF
V: TRBV10-2; J: TRBJ2-7; CDR3: CASSDGRQGSSYEQYF
V: TRBV30; J: TRBJ2-1; CDR3: CAWSPSRGRNEQFF